This T cell receptor (beta chain) was recorded in a study of blood T cell repertoires in COVID-19. Study at large: The United States, Italy and Spain were the sources of the acute and convalescent COVID-19 samples. Sample material is recorded as cDNA or gDNA derived from T cells, B-cell-depleted T cells, or PBMCs.

Clones were sequenced by immunoSEQ multiplex PCR, and TCRdb holds only the in-frame ones, with some missing. In the table there are 200,000 to 250,000 clones, 85% to 90% of which are singletons. This clone was found once. V shed 1 base and J 3 bases; nucleotides not matched to a gene: 6. The CDR3 is 16 residues long. CDR1 is LGHNA and CDR2 is YNFKEQ in the germline V gene. The chain is built from TRBV4-2 and TRBJ1-5, with TRBD1 identical over 7 bases. The material sequenced was peripheral blood. This TCR was recovered from a middle-aged man with COVID-19, enrolled during active disease. Here the CDR3 reads CASSQVLGTVNQPQHF. The CDR3, as DNA: TGTGCCAGCAGCCAAGTCCTTGGGACAGTCAATCAGCCCCAGCATTTT.